The rows below give T cell receptor beta chains drawn from one sample of a study of blood T cell repertoires in COVID-19. Sequencing used immunoSEQ multiplex PCR; TCRdb keeps in-frame clones, though not all of them. The table records 55,000 to 75,000 clones, roughly four fifths of them present only once. The sample consisted of peripheral blood. These receptors originate from a man of 80 years or more with COVID-19, enrolled during active disease. Each CDR3 is given with its conserved first and last residue. The D gene is left open where the match is weak. Only part of the rows carry a size: once, few, many, or a class if the clone is expanded.

- | TRBJ1-6 | - | TRBV7-2 | TGTGCCAGCAGCCCCCGGACGCAGGGTTCACCCCTCCACTTT | CASSPRTQGSPLHF
TRBD2 | TRBJ2-3 | - | TRBV3-1/TRBV3-2 | TGTGCCAGCAGCCCTTGGACTAGCGGGGGGGCAGATACGCAGTATTTT | CASSPWTSGGADTQYF
TRBD2 | TRBJ2-1 | few | TRBV3-1/TRBV3-2 | TGTGCCAGCAGCCAAAACCGGGGACTAGCATGGAATGAGCAGTTCTTC | CASSQNRGLAWNEQFF
- | TRBJ1-1 | - | TRBV6-5 | TGTGCCAGCAGCGACTTGGGGAACACTGAAGCTTTCTTT | CASSDLGNTEAFF
TRBD1 | TRBJ1-1 | once | TRBV7-2 | TGTGCCAGCAGCCCCCGGACAGGGGATACTGAAGCTTTCTTT | CASSPRTGDTEAFF
- | TRBJ2-1 | - | TRBV20-1 | TGCAGTGCTTCCCTGTACAATGAGCAGTTCTTC | CSASLYNEQFF
- | TRBJ2-1 | - | TRBV7-2 | TGTGCCAGCAGCTCAAACTGGGGAGACAATGAGCAGTTCTTC | CASSSNWGDNEQFF
TRBD1 | TRBJ1-3 | - | TRBV9 | TGTGCCAGCAGCGTAACGCAGGGACAGGGCGCTGGAAACACCATATATTTT | CASSVTQGQGAGNTIYF
TRBD2 | TRBJ2-2 | once | TRBV28 | TGTGCCAGCAGTTTAGGGACTAGCGGCACCGGGGAGCTGTTTTTT | CASSLGTSGTGELFF
TRBD1 | TRBJ1-5 | - | TRBV19 | TGTGCCAGTAGTATTCGGGACAGAATTCAGCCCCAGCATTTT | CASSIRDRIQPQHF
TRBD2 | TRBJ2-7 | - | TRBV5-4 | TGTGCCAGCAGTTTGACTAGCGAGTACGAGCAGTACTTC | CASSLTSEYEQYF
TRBD1 | TRBJ2-3 | - | TRBV4-3 | TGCGCCAGCAGCCAAGAGAACGGCAGGGGGACAGATACGCAGTATTTT | CASSQENGRGTDTQYF
- | TRBJ2-2 | - | TRBV7-2 | TGTGCCAGCAGCTTAGTACTAGTTGGTACCGGGGAGCTGTTTTTT | CASSLVLVGTGELFF
TRBD1 | TRBJ2-7 | - | TRBV5-1 | TGCGCCAGCAGCTTACGGACAGGGGGAAGCGAGCAGTACTTC | CASSLRTGGSEQYF
- | TRBJ1-2 | - | TRBV6-2/TRBV6-3 | - | CASSTSTGPYGYTF
- | TRBJ2-3 | - | TRBV15 | TGTGCCACCAGCAGAGACCGAACGGGGGTGGATACGCAGTATTTT | CATSRDRTGVDTQYF
- | TRBJ1-5 | - | TRBV19 | TGTGCCAGTAGTGTCCGGGGAGCCCTTAGCAATCAGCCCCAGCATTTT | CASSVRGALSNQPQHF
- | TRBJ2-3 | - | TRBV10-3 | TGTGCCATCAGTGGGGTAGGGGGAAACACAGATACGCAGTATTTT | CAISGVGGNTDTQYF
- | TRBJ1-1 | once | TRBV14 | TGTGCCAGCAGCTTCGGGAGAGGGGTGAACACTGAAGCTTTCTTT | CASSFGRGVNTEAFF
TRBD2 | TRBJ2-5 | few | TRBV5-6 | TGTGCCAGCAGCTTGGGGTTCGTTAGACTAGCGGGGGACCGGGCCCAGTACTTC | CASSLGFVRLAGDRAQYF
- | TRBJ1-2 | - | TRBV9 | TGTGCCAGCAGCAAAGCCCGGGGTAATGACTATGGCTACACCTTC | CASSKARGNDYGYTF
TRBD2 | TRBJ2-3 | - | TRBV5-1 | TGCGCCAGCAGCCCGACTGGGCTAGCGGCTCGTGAAGTGCAGTATTTT | CASSPTGLAAREVQYF
- | TRBJ1-6 | - | TRBV5-1 | TGCGCCAGCAGCTTGGGCCTATCTTCACCCCTCCACTTT | CASSLGLSSPLHF
- | TRBJ1-1 | - | TRBV4-3 | TGCGCCAGCAGCCAAGATGGGGGCGGCAGGCCGAACACTGAAGCTTTCTTT | CASSQDGGGRPNTEAFF
- | TRBJ2-6 | - | TRBV7-2 | TGTGCCAGCAGCGCAGACCCGGCAGGGCTCTCTGGGGCCAACGTCCTGACTTTC | CASSADPAGLSGANVLTF
TRBD1 | TRBJ1-4 | - | TRBV7-2 | TGTGCCAGCCGCAGGGACAGAGGCTCTGGAAAACTGTTTTTT | CASRRDRGSGKLFF